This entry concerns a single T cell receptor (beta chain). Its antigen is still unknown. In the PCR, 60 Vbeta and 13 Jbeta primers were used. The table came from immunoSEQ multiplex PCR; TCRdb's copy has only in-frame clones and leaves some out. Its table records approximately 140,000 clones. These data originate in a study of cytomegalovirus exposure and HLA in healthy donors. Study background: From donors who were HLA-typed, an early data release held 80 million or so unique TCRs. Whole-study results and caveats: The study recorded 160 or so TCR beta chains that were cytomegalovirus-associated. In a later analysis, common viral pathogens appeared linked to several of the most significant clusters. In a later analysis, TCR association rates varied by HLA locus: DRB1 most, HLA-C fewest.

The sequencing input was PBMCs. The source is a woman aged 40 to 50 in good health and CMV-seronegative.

CDR3 in amino acids: CASSRQAGASVGTEAFF. CDR3 nucleotide sequence: TGTGCCAGCAGCCGGCAGGCGGGGGCAAGCGTTGGCACTGAAGCTTTCTTT. J is TRBJ1-1 and V is TRBV14, with D maybe TRBD1 (6 bases). V was clipped by 4 bases and J by 4 bases, with 22 bases between them. CDR3 length: 17 amino acids. CDR1 and CDR2 (germline): SGHDN, FVKESK.